This T cell receptor (beta chain) was sequenced in a study of control samples from healthy donors and cancer patients. Repertoires were generated with immunoSEQ multiplex PCR, while TCRdb's copy carries only in-frame clones and drops some. The sample includes some 74,000 clones, 85% to 95% seen only once; the top ten take approximately 3%. V dropped 6 bases and J dropped 5; count of bases not matched to a gene: 6. The germline gives CDR1 KGHDR, CDR2 SFDVKD. The CDR3 covers 14 residues. The source of this sequence is a woman in her thirties in good health. The chain has TRBV24-1 and TRBJ2-3, with 8 bases that match TRBD2. The sequenced material came from blood. CDR3 loop: CATSLGGAEDTQYF. The DNA of the CDR3 is TGTGCCACCAGTCTCGGGGGGGCGGAAGATACGCAGTATTTT.